This T cell receptor beta chain was identified in a study of identical twins. CDR3 length equals 19 residues. V lost 0 bases to trimming and J lost 6 bases, with 24 bases between them. About this clonotype itself: Its target is not known.

One entry per CDR3 protein, called by TCRdb with MiXCR from the 5' RACE reads. The sample shows approximately 600,000 distinct CDR3 sequences, over 8.5% of them seen only once. Study findings and constraints: Excess low generation probability was seen in twin-shared out-of-frame alpha sequences.

The data also belong to a second study, concerning yellow fever vaccine responses in identical twins.

The rearrangement links TRBV12-3 or TRBV12-4 to TRBJ1-5; D ambiguous. The sample was PBMCs. The clonotype was recovered from a woman between 18 and 30 years old in good health. The CDR3 coding sequence is TGTGCCAGCAGTTTAGCGCTATGGGGTTCGGACCAAGCCGCTCAGCCCCAGCATTTT. Encoded protein: CASSLALWGSDQAAQPQHF.